The 29 T cell receptor beta chains presented below share a single source sample, sequenced in a study of T-cell reconstitution after alpha-beta-depleted transplantation in children. This sample's TCRbeta library carried unique molecular identifier barcodes. TCRdb reprocessed the PCR reads with MiXCR, giving one entry per CDR3 protein. The sample lists a few hundred thousand distinct CDR3 sequences, 9% to 12% seen once, with approximately 2.3% in the top ten. The sequencing used PBMCs from the stem cell graft donor, collected from the stem cell graft. The receptors were gathered from a human donor who donated a stem cell graft to a child with acute lymphoblastic leukemia.

This rearrangement joins TRBV7-8 to TRBJ2-5, with 10 bases aligning to TRBD2. This CDR3 is built from 15 residues. V lost 2 bases and J lost 1; bases outside the gene matches: 1. The V gene's germline CDR1 is SGHVS and CDR2 FQNEAQ. As DNA, the CDR3 is TGTGCCAGCAGCTTAACTAGCGGGGTCCAAGAGACCCAGTACTTC. Translated: CASSLTSGVQETQYF.

The rearrangement joins TRBV11-2 to TRBJ2-5; TRBD1 aligns across 8 bases. Germline V gene sequence: CDR1 SGHAT, CDR2 FQNNGV. V lost 6 bases and J lost 6; bases outside the gene matches: 12. This CDR3 is built from 15 residues. CDR3 bases: TGTGCCAGCAGGGCAGGGGGCGGGTCAGTAAAGACCCAGTACTTC. This translates into CASRAGGGSVKTQYF.

The table lists this clonotype with a few counts. The chain joins TRBV6-5 to TRBJ2-7; 11 nucleotides agree with TRBD1. The CDR3 has 14 residues. Germline CDR1 and CDR2: MNHEY and SVGAGI. With 8 bases clipped from V and 2 bases from J, the junction kept 5 bases outside the gene matches. CDR3 residues: CASDPGQGAYEQYF. CDR3 coding DNA: TGTGCCAGCGACCCGGGACAGGGGGCCTACGAGCAGTACTTC.

Ten or more counts support this clonotype. The rearrangement links TRBV7-8 to TRBJ2-3, with D possibly TRBD2 on 6 matching bases. The V gene lost 2 bases and the J gene lost 1 base, with 10 bases spanning the gap. Germline-derived CDR1 and CDR2 are SGHVS and FQNEAQ. This CDR3 region has 15 residues. The CDR3 DNA reads TGTGCCAGCAGCTTATGGGCTAGCGGCACAGATACGCAGTATTTT. It translates to CASSLWASGTDTQYF.

J is TRBJ2-5 and V is TRBV11-1; D not resolved. Deletions cut 5 bases from V and 8 bases from J, with 15 bases between. This CDR3 is built from 13 residues. CDR1 SGHAT and CDR2 FQDESV come from the germline V gene (reference sequence). The CDR3 is CASSQGPTVTQYF. The CDR3 coding sequence is TGTGCCAGCAGCCAAGGCCCGACGGTCACCCAGTACTTC.

This clonotype was observed many times. The rearrangement uses TRBV28 and TRBJ2-7; D is uncertain. The CDR3 totals 12 residues. Germline V gene data show CDR1 as MDHEN and CDR2 as SYDVKM. V was cut by 3 bases and J by 4 bases, with 7 bases left in between. The CDR3 DNA is TGTGCCAGCAGTTTGAAGGGTTACGAGCAGTACTTC. The encoded protein is CASSLKGYEQYF.

This clonotype was seen many times. This chain joins TRBV7-3 and TRBJ2-1; 10 nucleotides line up with TRBD1. CDR3 length equals 15 residues. Germline CDR1 reads SGHTA; CDR2 reads FQGTGA. Trimming cost V 4 bases and J 4 bases; bases outside gene matches: 4. The CDR3 protein is CASSSGQGRYNEQFF. DNA of the CDR3: TGTGCCAGCAGCTCGGGACAGGGGAGATACAATGAGCAGTTCTTC. The full variable domain, in which reference TRBV7-3 and TRBJ2-1 provide the parts outside the CDR3, is GAGVSQTPSNKVTEKGKYVELRCDPISGHTALYWYRQSLGQGPEFLIYFQGTGAADDSGLPNDRFFAVRPEGSVSTLKIQRTERGDSAVYLCASSSGQGRYNEQFFGPGTRLTVL.

The genes are TRBV11-2 and TRBJ2-5; D uncertain. The CDR3 is made up of 18 amino acids. The germline V and J ends were trimmed by 0 bases and 0 bases, with 17 bases remaining between them. Germline V lookup: CDR1 SGHAT, CDR2 FQNNGV. In nucleotides, the CDR3 is TGTGCCAGCAGCTTAGATCTTTGGGGTTCTCAGTACCAAGAGACCCAGTACTTC. Amino acid sequence: CASSLDLWGSQYQETQYF.

This chain connects TRBV11-2 to TRBJ2-3; TRBD2 aligns across 10 bases. The CDR3 is 13 residues long. The V gene's germline CDR1 is SGHAT and CDR2 FQNNGV. Trimming cost V 7 bases and J 6 bases; bases outside gene matches: 4. The CDR3 here is CASMASGSDTQYF. CDR3 in DNA: TGTGCCAGCATGGCTAGCGGGAGTGATACGCAGTATTTT. Filled out from reference TRBV11-2 and TRBJ2-3, the complete variable domain reads EAGVAQSPRYKIIEKRQSVAFWCNPISGHATLYWYQQILGQGPKLLIQFQNNGVVDDSQLPKDRFSAERLKGVDSTLKIQPAKLEDSAVYLCASMASGSDTQYFGPGTRLTVL.

The V gene is TRBV4-3, the J gene TRBJ1-3; no reliable D call. Germline CDR1 LGHNA, CDR2 YSLEER. V was shortened by 0 bases and J by 4 bases, with 1 base between the two germline ends. The CDR3 has 12 amino acids. The CDR3 region is CASSQEGNTIYF. The CDR3 nucleotides are TGCGCCAGCAGCCAAGAGGGAAACACCATATATTTT.

The sample holds many counts of this clonotype. The gene calls are TRBV27 and TRBJ2-3; no definite D call. CDR3 length: 16 residues. Trimming pared 3 bases from V and 1 base from J, leaving 14 bases between. CDR1 is MNHEY, CDR2 SMNVEV, per germline (reference sequence). The CDR3 sequence is CASSFGDLRRTDTQYF. For the CDR3, the DNA is TGTGCCAGCAGTTTTGGGGATTTGAGGCGCACAGATACGCAGTATTTT.

This clonotype was detected many times. The chain is built from TRBV12-5 and TRBJ2-1, with a weak D call TRBD1 (6 bases). Germline V CDR1 and CDR2: LGHNT, FRNRAP. This CDR3 contains 15 residues. Between the trimmed V and J ends, which lost 2 bases and 4 bases, there was a span of 12 bases. The CDR3 bases are TGTGCTAGTGGTTTGATGGGGGCCTCTTACAATGAGCAGTTCTTC. It encodes CASGLMGASYNEQFF.

The chain joins TRBV3-1 to TRBJ2-7; D unclear. Germline assignment: CDR1 LGHDT and CDR2 YNNKEL (reference sequence). V was shortened by 11 bases and J by 7 bases, with 24 bases between the two germline ends. The CDR3 consists of 14 residues. DNA of the CDR3: TGTGCCTTCTGCTTAGTTTCAGGTACCCTTGAGCAGTACTTC. This encodes CAFCLVSGTLEQYF.

The V call is TRBV5-1, the J call TRBJ2-2; D call uncertain. The CDR3 extends over 14 amino acids. The germline V gene encodes CDR1 SGHRS and CDR2 YFSETQ. The V end lost 6 bases, the J end lost 0 bases, and 9 bases lay between the germline ends. The CDR3 DNA sequence: TGCGCCAGCAAGGTTCTGGCGAACACCGGGGAGCTGTTTTTT. Translating gives CASKVLANTGELFF.

The chain couples TRBV15 to TRBJ2-3; 10 bases match TRBD1. Germline assignment: CDR1 LNHNV and CDR2 YYDKDF (reference sequence). The CDR3 is 17 residues long. Unmatched junction bases numbered 9, after V lost 0 bases and J lost 6 bases. The CDR3 DNA follows: TGTGCCACCAGCAGAGATCCCCCCGGGACAGGGGTGGATACGCAGTATTTT. This codes for CATSRDPPGTGVDTQYF.

The genes are TRBV7-2 and TRBJ2-7; D is possibly TRBD1 or TRBD2 (5 bases each). Germline assignment: CDR1 SGHTA and CDR2 FQGNSA. This CDR3 is built from 13 residues. V dropped 1 base and J dropped 7 bases, with 11 bases sitting between them. CDR3 DNA: TGTGCCAGCAGCTTAGTACGGGACCGGGAGCAGTACTTC. This codes for CASSLVRDREQYF.

The CDR3 DNA reads as TGTGCCAGCAGCTTAGACGGAGCAGGTCAGCCCCAGCATTTT. Protein sequence: CASSLDGAGQPQHF. The chain employs TRBV7-6 and TRBJ1-5, with D hard to call. Deletions cut 1 base from V and 6 bases from J, with 10 bases between. The germline V gene encodes CDR1 SGHVS and CDR2 FNYEAQ. The CDR3 length is 14 residues.

The rearrangement links TRBV4-2 to TRBJ1-5; no clear D. This CDR3 is 15 amino acids long. Per the germline V gene, CDR1 is LGHNA and CDR2 is YNFKEQ. V was trimmed by 1 base and J by 0 bases, leaving 7 bases between them. CDR3 DNA: TGTGCCAGCAGCCAAGCGAAGTATAGCAATCAGCCCCAGCATTTT. It encodes CASSQAKYSNQPQHF.

The table lists this clonotype with a few counts. V usage is TRBV4-1 and J usage is TRBJ2-7, with TRBD2 matching 11 bases. The germline CDR1 and CDR2 sequences are MGHRA and YSYEKL. The CDR3 runs 14 residues. J gave up 4 bases and V 2 bases, and 1 base lay outside the gene matches. The CDR3 DNA sequence: TGCGCCAGCAGCCAAAGGACTAGCGGGTACGAGCAGTACTTC. It encodes CASSQRTSGYEQYF.

This clonotype has only a few counts. CDR3 DNA: TGTGCCAGCAGTATACTAGCGGGAGGGCTGGTCGACAATGAGCAGTTCTTC. Protein sequence: CASSILAGGLVDNEQFF. The chain is built from TRBV7-2 and TRBJ2-1; TRBD2 aligns across 13 bases. With V trimmed by 6 bases and J by 5 bases, 10 bases remained unmatched. This CDR3 has 17 residues. Germline CDR1 is SGHTA and CDR2 is FQGNSA.

This clonotype was seen only once. The chain uses TRBV12-3 or TRBV12-4 and TRBJ2-5; D is uncertain. Trimming removed 1 base at V and 5 bases at J, with 8 bases between. The CDR3 consists of 13 residues. The CDR3 sequence is CASSLVAMETQYF. The CDR3 region has the DNA TGTGCCAGCAGTTTAGTTGCGATGGAGACCCAGTACTTC.

V and J are TRBV12-3 or TRBV12-4 and TRBJ2-7; TRBD1 or TRBD2 may be the D gene (6 bases each). The V end lost 5 bases, the J end lost 6 bases, and 32 bases lay between the germline ends. The CDR3 length is 19 residues. CDR3 sequence (DNA): TGTGCCAGCAGTCCCGATACCGTCCCCCTAGGGGGAGGCGTCGGCGAGCAGTACTTC. This sequence encodes CASSPDTVPLGGGVGEQYF.

This clonotype occurred a few times. The chain joins TRBV5-6 to TRBJ2-1, with 10 bases matching TRBD2. The CDR3 covers 17 residues. V was clipped by 4 bases and J by 2 bases; unmatched bases: 9. Germline V lookup: CDR1 SGHDT, CDR2 YYEEEE. The CDR3 region is CASSLRTSGLAYNEQFF. The DNA of the CDR3 is TGTGCCAGCAGCCTCAGGACTAGCGGTCTAGCCTACAATGAGCAGTTCTTC.

This rearrangement joins TRBV29-1 to TRBJ1-3, with a weak D call TRBD1 (5 bases). Germline V gene sequence: CDR1 SQVTM, CDR2 ANQGSEA. The CDR3 runs to 13 residues. Between the trimmed V and J ends, which lost 2 bases and 1 base, there was a span of 6 bases. The CDR3: CSVEKGSGNTIYF. The CDR3 region has the DNA TGCAGCGTTGAAAAGGGGTCTGGAAACACCATATATTTT.

This clonotype was seen a handful of times. The chain links TRBV29-1 to TRBJ2-7; D might be TRBD1 or TRBD2, each matching 6 bases. V gave up 8 bases and J gave up 1 base, with 18 bases separating them. The CDR3 is made up of 14 amino acids. Germline assignment: CDR1 SQVTM and CDR2 ANQGSEA. Here the CDR3 DNA reads TGCAGCACCGCAGGAGGGGGTCAGTCCTACGAGCAGTACTTC. Amino acid sequence: CSTAGGGQSYEQYF.

This rearrangement joins TRBV7-9 to TRBJ1-5; D is unclear. The germline V gene has CDR1 SEHNR and CDR2 FQNEAQ (reference sequence). V lost 3 bases and J lost 6, with 12 bases in between. CDR3 size: 14 residues. The CDR3 bases are TGTGCCAGCAGCTTTTCGCACGAGACTCAGCCCCAGCATTTT. Residues: CASSFSHETQPQHF. Looking up the rest from reference TRBV7-9 and TRBJ1-5 gives the full variable domain: DTGVSQNPRHKITKRGQNVTFRCDPISEHNRLYWYRQTLGQGPEFLTYFQNEAQLEKSRLLSDRFSAERPKGSFSTLEIQRTEQGDSAMYLCASSFSHETQPQHFGDGTRLSIL.

The gene calls are TRBV27 and TRBJ2-1; 9 bases fit TRBD2. The V gene end was trimmed by 6 bases and the J gene end by 8 bases; junction bases not matched to a gene: 8. The germline CDR1 and CDR2 sequences are MNHEY and SMNVEV (reference sequence). CDR3 length: 14 amino acids. CDR3 amino acids: CASSATTSGHEQFF. The CDR3 nucleotides read TGTGCCAGCAGCGCCACCACTAGCGGGCATGAGCAGTTCTTC.

The V call is TRBV15, the J call TRBJ2-1; 13 nucleotides align to TRBD2. Germline values: CDR1 LNHNV, CDR2 YYDKDF (reference sequence). The CDR3 is 16 amino acids. The J segment lost 7 bases and the V segment lost 2 bases, leaving 5 bases of the junction unmatched. The CDR3 here is CATSRTRLAGGNEQFF. CDR3 DNA sequence: TGTGCCACCAGCAGAACTCGACTAGCGGGAGGAAATGAGCAGTTCTTC.

In nucleotides, the CDR3 is TGTGCCAGCAGTGCCTATGGGGGGTCCACTGAAGCTTTCTTT. This codes for CASSAYGGSTEAFF. The chain uses TRBV25-1 and TRBJ1-1, with D perhaps matching TRBD1 (5 bases). V was trimmed by 4 bases and J by 4 bases, leaving 13 bases between them. Germline V gene sequence: CDR1 MGHDK, CDR2 SYGVNS. The CDR3 sequence is 14 residues long.